This passage covers 2 T cell receptor beta chains from one sample sequenced in a study of CD8+ T cells in alopecia areata. Following RNA extraction, reverse transcription yielded cDNA that acted as the sequencing template. Profiling relied on immunoSEQ multiplex PCR, and the TCRdb table lists in-frame clones only, not all of them. The table includes over 100,000 clones, roughly 55% detected once. Noted treatment: oral pan-JAK inhibitor, 5-10 mg twice daily. Source: CD8+ T cells sorted from blood, taken at week 24, from a patient treated with tofacitinib. The receptors were sampled from a human donor with alopecia areata.

This chain connects TRBV7-9 to TRBJ2-7, with D perhaps TRBD1 (6 bases). This CDR3 region has 14 residues. Between the trimmed V and J ends, which lost 4 bases and 3 bases, there was a span of 13 bases. Germline CDR1 SEHNR, CDR2 FQNEAQ (reference sequence). The CDR3 loop is CASSSMGQDYEQYF. The CDR3 DNA reads TGTGCCAGCAGCTCAATGGGACAAGACTACGAGCAGTACTTC. The whole variable domain, remainder taken from reference TRBV7-9 and TRBJ2-7, is DTGVSQNPRHKITKRGQNVTFRCDPISEHNRLYWYRQTLGQGPEFLTYFQNEAQLEKSRLLSDRFSAERPKGSFSTLEIQRTEQGDSAMYLCASSSMGQDYEQYFGPGTRLTVT.

V is TRBV29-1 and J is TRBJ2-3, with 9 bases matching TRBD1. In germline, CDR1 is SQVTM, CDR2 ANQGSEA. The CDR3 is 13 amino acids. J was trimmed by 5 bases and V by 6 bases; bases with no gene match: 6. As DNA, the CDR3 is TGCAGCGTCACAGGGGGCAGTAAAGATACGCAGTATTTT. It encodes CSVTGGSKDTQYF.